Listed here are 2 T cell receptor beta chains from one sample, sequenced in a study of cytomegalovirus exposure and HLA in healthy donors. The PCR was carried out with 60 Vbeta primers and 13 Jbeta primers. Sequenced by immunoSEQ multiplex PCR; TCRdb stores in-frame clones only, minus some. The sample yields 130,000 to 150,000 clones, less than 90% seen once. The material sequenced was PBMCs. The receptors were gathered from a boy aged 2 to 10 in good health and CMV-seronegative.

This clone was seen only a few times. The J gene is TRBJ1-3, the V gene TRBV29-1; D gene uncertain. V shed 4 bases and J shed 0 bases, with 4 bases lying between them. Germline loops: CDR1 SQVTM, CDR2 ANQGSEA. This CDR3 has 12 amino acids. The CDR3 nucleotides are TGCAGCGTTGTGAGCTCTGGAAACACCATATATTTT. Translated, it gives CSVVSSGNTIYF.

The chain links TRBV6-6 to TRBJ1-2; D possibly corresponds to TRBD1 (6 bases). V dropped 4 bases and J dropped 2 bases, with 8 bases sitting between them. The CDR3 runs 13 residues. CDR1 is MNHNY and CDR2 is SVGAGI in the germline V gene (reference sequence). Written as DNA, the CDR3 is TGTGCCAGCAGTTCGGACAGAAACTATGGCTACACCTTC. This gives the protein CASSSDRNYGYTF.